This TCR beta chain was sequenced during a study of T-cell reconstitution after alpha-beta-depleted transplantation in children. V lost 3 bases, J lost 4 bases, and 15 bases lay in between. The CDR3 is 15 amino acids. CDR1 and CDR2 (germline): SGHRS, YFSETQ. During its preparation, the TCRbeta library received unique molecular identifiers. TCRdb re-derived calls from the PCR reads in MiXCR, one entry per CDR3 protein. This sample has approximately 210,000 distinct CDR3 sequences, with approximately 14% found just once. This clonotype was recorded many times. Sequenced here: PBMCs from the stem cell graft donor, sampled from the stem cell graft. This TCR came from a human donor who donated a stem cell graft to a child with acute lymphoblastic leukemia. The rearrangement joins TRBV5-1 to TRBJ2-3; D is unclear. CDR3 amino acids: CASSSRSPQADTQYF. The CDR3 DNA reads as TGCGCCAGCAGCTCAAGGAGCCCCCAAGCAGATACGCAGTATTTT.